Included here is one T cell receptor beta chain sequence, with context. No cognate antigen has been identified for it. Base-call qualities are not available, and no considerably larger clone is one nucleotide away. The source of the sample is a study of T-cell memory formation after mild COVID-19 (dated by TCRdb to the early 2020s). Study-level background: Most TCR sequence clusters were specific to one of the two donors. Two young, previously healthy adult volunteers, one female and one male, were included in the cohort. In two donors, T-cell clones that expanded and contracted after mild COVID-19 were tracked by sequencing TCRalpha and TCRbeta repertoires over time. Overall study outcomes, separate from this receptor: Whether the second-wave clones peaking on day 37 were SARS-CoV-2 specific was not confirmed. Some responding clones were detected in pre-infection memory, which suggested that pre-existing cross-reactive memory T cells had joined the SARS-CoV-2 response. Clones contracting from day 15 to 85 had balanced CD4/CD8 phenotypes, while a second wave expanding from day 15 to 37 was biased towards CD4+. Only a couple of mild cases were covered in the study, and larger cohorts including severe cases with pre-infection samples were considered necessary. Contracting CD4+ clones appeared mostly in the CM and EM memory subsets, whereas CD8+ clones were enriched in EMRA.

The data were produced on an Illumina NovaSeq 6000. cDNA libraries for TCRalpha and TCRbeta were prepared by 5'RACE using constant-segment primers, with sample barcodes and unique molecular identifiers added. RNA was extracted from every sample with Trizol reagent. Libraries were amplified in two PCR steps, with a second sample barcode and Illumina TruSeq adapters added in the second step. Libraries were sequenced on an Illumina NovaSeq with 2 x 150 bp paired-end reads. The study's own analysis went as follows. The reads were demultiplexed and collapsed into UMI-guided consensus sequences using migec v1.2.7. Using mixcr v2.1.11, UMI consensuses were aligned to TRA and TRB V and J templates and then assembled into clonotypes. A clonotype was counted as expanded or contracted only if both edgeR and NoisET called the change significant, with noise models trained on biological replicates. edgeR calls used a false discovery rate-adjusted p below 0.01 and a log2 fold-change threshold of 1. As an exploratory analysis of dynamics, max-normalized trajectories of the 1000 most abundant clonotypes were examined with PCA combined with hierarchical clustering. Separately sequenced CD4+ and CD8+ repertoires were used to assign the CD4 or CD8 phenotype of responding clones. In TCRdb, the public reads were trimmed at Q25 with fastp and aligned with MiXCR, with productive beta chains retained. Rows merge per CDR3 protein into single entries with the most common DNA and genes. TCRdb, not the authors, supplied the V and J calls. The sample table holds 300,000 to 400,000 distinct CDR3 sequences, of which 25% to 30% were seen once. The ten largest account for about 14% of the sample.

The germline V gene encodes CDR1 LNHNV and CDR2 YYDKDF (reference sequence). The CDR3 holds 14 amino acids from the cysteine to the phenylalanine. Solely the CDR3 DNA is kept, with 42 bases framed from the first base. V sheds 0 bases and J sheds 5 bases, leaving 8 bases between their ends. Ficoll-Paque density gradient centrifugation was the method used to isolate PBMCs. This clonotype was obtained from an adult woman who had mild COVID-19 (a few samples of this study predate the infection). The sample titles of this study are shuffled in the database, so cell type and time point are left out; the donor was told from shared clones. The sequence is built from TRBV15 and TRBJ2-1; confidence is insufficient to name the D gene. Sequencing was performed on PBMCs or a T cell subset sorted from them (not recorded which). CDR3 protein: CATSRDRADNEQFF. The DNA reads TGTGCCACCAGCAGAGATCGGGCAGACAATGAGCAGTTCTTC.